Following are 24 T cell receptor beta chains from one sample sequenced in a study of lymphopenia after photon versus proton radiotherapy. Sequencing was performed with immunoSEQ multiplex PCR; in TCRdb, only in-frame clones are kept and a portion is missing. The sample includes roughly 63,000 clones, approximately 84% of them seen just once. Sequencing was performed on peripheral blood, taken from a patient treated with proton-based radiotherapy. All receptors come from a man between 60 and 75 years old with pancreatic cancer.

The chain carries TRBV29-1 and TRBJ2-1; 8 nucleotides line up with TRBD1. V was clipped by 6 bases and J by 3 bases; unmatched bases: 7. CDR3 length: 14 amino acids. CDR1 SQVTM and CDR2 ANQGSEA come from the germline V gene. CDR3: CSVPGQAVYNEQFF. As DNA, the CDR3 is TGCAGCGTGCCGGGACAGGCGGTCTACAATGAGCAGTTCTTC.

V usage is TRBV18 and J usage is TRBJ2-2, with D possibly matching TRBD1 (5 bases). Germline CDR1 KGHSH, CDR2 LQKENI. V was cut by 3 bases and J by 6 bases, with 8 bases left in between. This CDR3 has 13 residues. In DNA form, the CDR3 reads TGTGCCAGCTCACCTAGGGGCTCCGGGGAGCTGTTTTTT. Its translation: CASSPRGSGELFF.

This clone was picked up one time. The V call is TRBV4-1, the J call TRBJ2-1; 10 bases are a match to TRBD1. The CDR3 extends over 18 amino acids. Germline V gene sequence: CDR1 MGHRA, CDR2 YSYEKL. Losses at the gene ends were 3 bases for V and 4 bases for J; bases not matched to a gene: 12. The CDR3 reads CASSQVFSRDRGYNEQFF. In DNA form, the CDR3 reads TGCGCCAGCAGCCAGGTCTTTTCCAGGGACAGGGGTTACAATGAGCAGTTCTTC.

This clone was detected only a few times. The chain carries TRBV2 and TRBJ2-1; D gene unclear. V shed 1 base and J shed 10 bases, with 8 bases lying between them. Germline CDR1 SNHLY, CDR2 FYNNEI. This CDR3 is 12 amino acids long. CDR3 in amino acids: CASSEGQPEQFF. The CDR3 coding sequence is TGTGCCAGCAGTGAAGGCCAGCCAGAGCAGTTCTTC.

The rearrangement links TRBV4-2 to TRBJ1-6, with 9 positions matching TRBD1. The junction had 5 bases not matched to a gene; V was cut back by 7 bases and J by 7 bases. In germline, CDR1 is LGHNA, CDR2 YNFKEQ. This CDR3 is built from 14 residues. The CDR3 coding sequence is TGTGCCAGCACCCGGGACAGGGAAAATTCACCCCTCCACTTT. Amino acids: CASTRDRENSPLHF.

CDR3 in amino acids: CSVGGRGQYTEAFF. In DNA form, the CDR3 reads TGCAGCGTTGGCGGCAGGGGGCAGTACACTGAAGCTTTCTTT. The V call is TRBV29-1, the J call TRBJ1-1; 8 nucleotides agree with TRBD1. The J segment lost 3 bases and the V segment lost 4 bases, leaving 7 bases of the junction unmatched. This CDR3 is 14 amino acids long. CDR1 is SQVTM and CDR2 is ANQGSEA in the germline V gene.

The CDR3 reads CASSPMGGLSPITGELFF. The CDR3 DNA reads as TGTGCCAGCTCACCCATGGGGGGACTCAGCCCCATCACCGGGGAGCTGTTTTTT. V and J are TRBV18 and TRBJ2-2, with TRBD2 as a possible D gene (6 bases). Trimming cost V 3 bases and J 4 bases, with 21 bases left between them. The CDR3 sequence is 18 residues long. Germline assignment: CDR1 KGHSH and CDR2 LQKENI. Full variable domain (remainder filled in from reference TRBV18 and TRBJ2-2): NAGVMQNPRHLVRRRGQEARLRCSPMKGHSHVYWYRQLPEEGLKFMVYLQKENIIDESGMPKERFSAEFPKEGPSILRIQQVVRGDSAAYFCASSPMGGLSPITGELFFGEGSRLTVL.

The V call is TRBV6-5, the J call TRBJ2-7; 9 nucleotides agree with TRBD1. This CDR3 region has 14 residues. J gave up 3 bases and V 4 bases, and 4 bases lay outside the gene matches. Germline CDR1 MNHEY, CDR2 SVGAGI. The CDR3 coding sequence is TGTGCCAGCAGTTTCTCGACAGGGGGCTACGAGCAGTACTTC. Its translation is CASSFSTGGYEQYF.

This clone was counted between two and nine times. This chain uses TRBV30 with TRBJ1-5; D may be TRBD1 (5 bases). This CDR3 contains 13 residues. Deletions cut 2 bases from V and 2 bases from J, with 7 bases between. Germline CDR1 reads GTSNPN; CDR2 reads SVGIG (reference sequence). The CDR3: CAWSQGGNQPQHF. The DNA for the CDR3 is TGTGCCTGGAGTCAAGGGGGCAATCAGCCCCAGCATTTT.

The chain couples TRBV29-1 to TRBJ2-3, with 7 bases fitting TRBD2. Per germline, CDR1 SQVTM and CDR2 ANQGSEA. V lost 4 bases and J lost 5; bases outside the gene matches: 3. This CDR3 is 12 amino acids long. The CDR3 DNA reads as TGCAGCGTTGGGGGGAGGGGAGATACGCAGTATTTT. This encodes CSVGGRGDTQYF.

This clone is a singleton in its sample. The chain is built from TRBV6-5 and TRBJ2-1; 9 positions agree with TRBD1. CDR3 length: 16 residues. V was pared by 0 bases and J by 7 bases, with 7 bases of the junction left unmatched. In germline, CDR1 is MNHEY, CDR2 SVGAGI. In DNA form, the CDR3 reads TGTGCCAGCAGTTACTCTCCGGGACAGGGTCGGAATGAGCAGTTCTTC. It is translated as CASSYSPGQGRNEQFF.

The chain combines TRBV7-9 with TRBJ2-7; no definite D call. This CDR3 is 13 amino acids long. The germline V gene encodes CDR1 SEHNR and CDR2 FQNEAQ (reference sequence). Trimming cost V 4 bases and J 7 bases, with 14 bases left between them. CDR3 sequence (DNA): TGTGCCAGCAGCTATAAGGGTAACCTTGAGCAGTACTTC. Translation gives CASSYKGNLEQYF.

CDR3 DNA sequence: TGTGCCAGCACCGCCCCGGGCGCCTACAATGAGCAGTTCTTC. Its protein is CASTAPGAYNEQFF. This chain joins TRBV7-9 and TRBJ2-1; D remains unclear. The V and J ends lost 7 bases and 2 bases respectively, with 12 bases between them. CDR1 is SEHNR, CDR2 FQNEAQ, per germline (reference sequence). The CDR3 runs 14 residues.

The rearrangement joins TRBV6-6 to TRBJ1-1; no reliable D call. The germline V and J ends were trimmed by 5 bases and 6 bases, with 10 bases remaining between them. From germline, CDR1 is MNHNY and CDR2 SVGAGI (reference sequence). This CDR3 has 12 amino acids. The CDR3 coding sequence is TGTGCCAGCAGTAAAGAGAGTGCTGAAGCTTTCTTT. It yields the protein CASSKESAEAFF.

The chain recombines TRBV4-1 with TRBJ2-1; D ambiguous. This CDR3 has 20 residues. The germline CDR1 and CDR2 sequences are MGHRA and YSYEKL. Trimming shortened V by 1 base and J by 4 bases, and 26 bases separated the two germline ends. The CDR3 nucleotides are TGCGCCAGCAGCCAAGTCCCGGGTCTGGACCGTCTGTCAGTGTACAATGAGCAGTTCTTC. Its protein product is CASSQVPGLDRLSVYNEQFF.

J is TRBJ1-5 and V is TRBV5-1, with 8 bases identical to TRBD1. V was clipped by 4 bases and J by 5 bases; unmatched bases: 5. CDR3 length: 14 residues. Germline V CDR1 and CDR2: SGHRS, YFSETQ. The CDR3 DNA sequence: TGCGCCAGCAGCACGGGACAGGAGCATCAGCCCCAGCATTTT. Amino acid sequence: CASSTGQEHQPQHF. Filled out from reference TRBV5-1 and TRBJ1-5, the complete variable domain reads KAGVTQTPRYLIKTRGQQVTLSCSPISGHRSVSWYQQTPGQGLQFLFEYFSETQRNKGNFPGRFSGRQFSNSRSEMNVSTLELGDSALYLCASSTGQEHQPQHFGDGTRLSIL.

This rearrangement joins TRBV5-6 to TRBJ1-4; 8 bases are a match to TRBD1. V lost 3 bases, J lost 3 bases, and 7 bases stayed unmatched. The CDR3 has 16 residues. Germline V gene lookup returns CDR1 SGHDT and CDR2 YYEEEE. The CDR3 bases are TGTGCCAGCAGCTCGGATCGGACAGGGCCTAATGAAAAACTGTTTTTT. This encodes CASSSDRTGPNEKLFF.

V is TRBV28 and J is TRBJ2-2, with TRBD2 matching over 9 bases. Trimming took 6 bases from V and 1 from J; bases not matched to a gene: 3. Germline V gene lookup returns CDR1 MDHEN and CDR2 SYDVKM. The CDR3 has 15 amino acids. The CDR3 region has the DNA TGTGCCAGCAGGTTTAGCGGGGGGAACACCGGGGAGCTGTTTTTT. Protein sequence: CASRFSGGNTGELFF.

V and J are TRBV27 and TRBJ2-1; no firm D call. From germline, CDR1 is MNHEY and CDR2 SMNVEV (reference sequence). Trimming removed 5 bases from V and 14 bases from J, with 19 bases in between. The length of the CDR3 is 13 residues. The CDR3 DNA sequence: TGTGCCAGCAGTCCACGGACGGACCCTAGGAAGTTCTTC. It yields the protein CASSPRTDPRKFF.

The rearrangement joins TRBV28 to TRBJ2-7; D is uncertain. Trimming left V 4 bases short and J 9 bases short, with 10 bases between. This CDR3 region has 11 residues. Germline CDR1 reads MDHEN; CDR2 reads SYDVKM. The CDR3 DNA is TGTGCCAGCAGTTCGCCACTTGGGCAGTACTTC. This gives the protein CASSSPLGQYF.

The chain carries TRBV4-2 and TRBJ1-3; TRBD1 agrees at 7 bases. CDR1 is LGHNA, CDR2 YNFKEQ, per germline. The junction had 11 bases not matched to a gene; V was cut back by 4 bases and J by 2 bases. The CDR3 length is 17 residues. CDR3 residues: CASSPQGPPPPGNTIYF. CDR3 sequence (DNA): TGTGCCAGCAGCCCACAGGGGCCCCCGCCGCCTGGAAACACCATATATTTT.

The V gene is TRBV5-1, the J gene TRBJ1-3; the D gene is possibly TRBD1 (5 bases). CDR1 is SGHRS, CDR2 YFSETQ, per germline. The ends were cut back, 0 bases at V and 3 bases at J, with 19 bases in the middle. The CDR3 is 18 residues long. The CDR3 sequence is CASSLAGASTVSGNTIYF. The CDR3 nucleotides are TGCGCCAGCAGCTTGGCCGGGGCATCCACGGTTAGTGGAAACACCATATATTTT. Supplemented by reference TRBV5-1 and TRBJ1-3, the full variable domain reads KAGVTQTPRYLIKTRGQQVTLSCSPISGHRSVSWYQQTPGQGLQFLFEYFSETQRNKGNFPGRFSGRQFSNSRSEMNVSTLELGDSALYLCASSLAGASTVSGNTIYFGEGSWLTVV.

CDR3 DNA: TGCGCCAGCAGCCAGCAGGGGTGGAATGAGCAGTTCTTC. The encoded protein is CASSQQGWNEQFF. The genes are TRBV4-1 and TRBJ2-1, with D possibly being TRBD1 (6 bases). This CDR3 is built from 13 residues. Germline V gene data show CDR1 as MGHRA and CDR2 as YSYEKL. Deletions cut 3 bases from V and 7 bases from J, with 10 bases between.

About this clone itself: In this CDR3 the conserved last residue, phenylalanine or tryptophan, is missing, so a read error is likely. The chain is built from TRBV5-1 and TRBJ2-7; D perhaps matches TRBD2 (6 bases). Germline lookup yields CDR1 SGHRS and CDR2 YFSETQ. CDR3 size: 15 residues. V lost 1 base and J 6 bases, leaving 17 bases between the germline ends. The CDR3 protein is CASSLNGGSGSEQYL. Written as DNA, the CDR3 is TGCGCCAGCAGCTTGAATGGAGGGAGCGGTTCCGAGCAGTACCTC.